One T cell receptor (beta chain) is described in this entry. Its specificity is unknown. This entry comes from a study of cytomegalovirus exposure and HLA in healthy donors. Study conclusions and caveats: The study recorded around 160 TCR beta chains that were cytomegalovirus-associated.

The PCR used 60 Vbeta and 13 Jbeta primers. The assay was immunoSEQ multiplex PCR, and TCRdb's table has in-frame clones only and misses some. The sample holds around 150,000 clones, roughly 75% seen once. The junction had 10 bases not matched to a gene; V was cut back by 7 bases and J by 5 bases. Germline assignment: CDR1 SQVTM and CDR2 ANQGSEA. The CDR3 covers 16 residues. The genes are TRBV29-1 and TRBJ2-5; 16 nucleotides agree with TRBD2. What was sequenced was PBMCs. This TCR was sampled from a man aged 25 to 40 in good health. The CDR3 nucleotides read TGCAGCGGAATGAAGGGACTAGCGGGAGGGGAGGAGACCCAGTACTTC. Translating it yields CSGMKGLAGGEETQYF.